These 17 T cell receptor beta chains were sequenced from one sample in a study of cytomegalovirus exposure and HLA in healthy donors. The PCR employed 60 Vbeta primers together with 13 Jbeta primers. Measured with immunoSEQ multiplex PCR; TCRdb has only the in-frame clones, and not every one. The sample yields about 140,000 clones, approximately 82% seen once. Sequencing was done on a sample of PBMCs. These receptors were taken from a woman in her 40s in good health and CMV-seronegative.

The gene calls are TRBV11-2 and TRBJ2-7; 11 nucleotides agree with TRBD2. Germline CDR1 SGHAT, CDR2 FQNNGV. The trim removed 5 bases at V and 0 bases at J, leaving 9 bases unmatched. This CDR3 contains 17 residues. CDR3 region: CASSVAGGTGPSYEQYF. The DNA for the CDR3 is TGTGCCAGCAGCGTAGCGGGGGGGACAGGGCCCTCCTACGAGCAGTACTTC.

This CDR3 reads CASSFGPTGELFF. CDR3 nucleotides: TGTGCCAGCAGTTTTGGCCCGACCGGGGAGCTGTTTTTT. This sequence joins TRBV27 and TRBJ2-2; D is unclear. In germline, CDR1 is MNHEY, CDR2 SMNVEV (reference sequence). The ends were cut back, 3 bases at V and 5 bases at J, with 7 bases in the middle. CDR3 length: 13 residues.

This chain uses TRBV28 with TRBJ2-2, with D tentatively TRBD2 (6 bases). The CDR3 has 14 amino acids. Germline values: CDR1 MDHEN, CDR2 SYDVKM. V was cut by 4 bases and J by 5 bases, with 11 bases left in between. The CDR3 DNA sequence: TGTGCCAGCAGTTCGGGAGCGGAAACCGGGGAGCTGTTTTTT. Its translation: CASSSGAETGELFF.

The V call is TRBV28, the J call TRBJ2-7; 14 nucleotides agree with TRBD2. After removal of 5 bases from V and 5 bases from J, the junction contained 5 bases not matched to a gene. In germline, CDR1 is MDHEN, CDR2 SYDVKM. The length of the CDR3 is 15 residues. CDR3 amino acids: CASSLTTSGRDEQYF. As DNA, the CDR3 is TGTGCCAGCAGTCTAACGACTAGCGGGAGGGACGAGCAGTACTTC. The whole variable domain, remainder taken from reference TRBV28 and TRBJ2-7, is DVKVTQSSRYLVKRTGEKVFLECVQDMDHENMFWYRQDPGLGLRLIYFSYDVKMKEKGDIPEGYSVSREKKERFSLILESASTNQTSMYLCASSLTTSGRDEQYFGPGTRLTVT.

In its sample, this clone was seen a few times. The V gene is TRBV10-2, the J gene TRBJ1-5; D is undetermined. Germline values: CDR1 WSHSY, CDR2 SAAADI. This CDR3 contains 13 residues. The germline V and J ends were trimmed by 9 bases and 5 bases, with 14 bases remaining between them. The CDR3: CASSRLPDQPQHF. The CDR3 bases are TGCGCCAGTTCTAGACTGCCTGATCAGCCCCAGCATTTT.

The CDR3 region has the DNA TGTGCCAGCAGCTCCTACGGCAGGGGGGAGACCCAGTACTTC. This codes for CASSSYGRGETQYF. The J gene is TRBJ2-5, the V gene TRBV5-6; 7 positions match TRBD1. V lost 3 bases, J lost 5 bases, and 7 bases stayed unmatched. The CDR3 is made up of 14 amino acids. Germline lookup yields CDR1 SGHDT and CDR2 YYEEEE.

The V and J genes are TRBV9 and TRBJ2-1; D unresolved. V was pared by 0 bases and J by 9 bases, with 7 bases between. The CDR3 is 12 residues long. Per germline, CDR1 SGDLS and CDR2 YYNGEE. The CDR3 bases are TGTGCCAGCAGCGTAGTGGCAGGTGAGCAGTTCTTC. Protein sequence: CASSVVAGEQFF.

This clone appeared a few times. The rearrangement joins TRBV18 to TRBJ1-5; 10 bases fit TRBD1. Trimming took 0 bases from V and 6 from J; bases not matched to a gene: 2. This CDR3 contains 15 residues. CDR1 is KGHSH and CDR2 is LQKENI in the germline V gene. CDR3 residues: CASSPPGQGGQPQHF. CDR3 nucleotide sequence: TGTGCCAGCTCACCACCAGGACAGGGGGGTCAGCCCCAGCATTTT.

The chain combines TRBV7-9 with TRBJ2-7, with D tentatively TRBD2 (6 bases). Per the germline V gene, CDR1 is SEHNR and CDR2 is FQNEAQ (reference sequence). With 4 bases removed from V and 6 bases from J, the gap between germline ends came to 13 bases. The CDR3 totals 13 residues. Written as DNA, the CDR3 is TGTGCCAGCAGCTCCCAGGAGGGAGGCGAGCAGTACTTC. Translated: CASSSQEGGEQYF.

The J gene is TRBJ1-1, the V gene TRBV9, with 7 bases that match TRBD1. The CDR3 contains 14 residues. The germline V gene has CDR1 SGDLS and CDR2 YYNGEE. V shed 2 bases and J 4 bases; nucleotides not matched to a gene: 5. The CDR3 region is CASSVVGGSTEAFF. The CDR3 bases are TGTGCCAGCAGCGTCGTAGGGGGCTCCACTGAAGCTTTCTTT.

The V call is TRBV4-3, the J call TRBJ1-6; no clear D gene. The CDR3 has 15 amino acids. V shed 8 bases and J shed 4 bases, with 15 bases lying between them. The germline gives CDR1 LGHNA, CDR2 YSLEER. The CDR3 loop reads CASRGDGGYNSPLHF. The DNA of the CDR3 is TGCGCCAGCCGCGGAGACGGAGGATATAATTCACCCCTCCACTTT.

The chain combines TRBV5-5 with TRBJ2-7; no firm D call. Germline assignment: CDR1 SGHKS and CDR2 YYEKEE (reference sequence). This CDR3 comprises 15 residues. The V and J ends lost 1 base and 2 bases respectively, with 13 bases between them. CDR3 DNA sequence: TGTGCCAGCAGCTTGTCTCCCCTAGGTCCCTACGAGCAGTACTTC. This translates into CASSLSPLGPYEQYF.

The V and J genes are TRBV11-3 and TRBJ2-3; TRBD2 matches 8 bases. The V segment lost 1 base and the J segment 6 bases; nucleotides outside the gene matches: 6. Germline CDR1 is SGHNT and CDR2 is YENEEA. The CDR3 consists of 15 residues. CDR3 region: CASSLGAGEEDTQYF. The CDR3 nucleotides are TGTGCCAGCAGCTTAGGAGCGGGAGAGGAGGATACGCAGTATTTT.

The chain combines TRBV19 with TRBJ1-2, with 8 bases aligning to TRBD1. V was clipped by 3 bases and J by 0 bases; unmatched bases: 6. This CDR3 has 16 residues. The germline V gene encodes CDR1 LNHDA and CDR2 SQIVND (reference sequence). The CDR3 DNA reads TGTGCCAGTAGTATCTGGACAGGGATTGCTAACTATGGCTACACCTTC. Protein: CASSIWTGIANYGYTF.

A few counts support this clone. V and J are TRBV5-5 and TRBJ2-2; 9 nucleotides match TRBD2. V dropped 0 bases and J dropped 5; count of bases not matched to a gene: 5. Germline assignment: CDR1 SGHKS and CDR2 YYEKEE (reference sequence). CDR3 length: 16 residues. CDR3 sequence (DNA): TGTGCCAGCAGCTTGGCTAGCGGGATCGGAACCGGGGAGCTGTTTTTT. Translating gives CASSLASGIGTGELFF.

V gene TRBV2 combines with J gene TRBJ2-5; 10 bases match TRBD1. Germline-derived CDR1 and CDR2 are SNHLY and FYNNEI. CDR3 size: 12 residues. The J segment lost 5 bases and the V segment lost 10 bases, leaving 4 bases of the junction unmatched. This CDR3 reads CAKTGGDETQYF. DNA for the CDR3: TGTGCCAAGACAGGGGGCGATGAGACCCAGTACTTC. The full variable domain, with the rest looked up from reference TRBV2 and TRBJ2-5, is EPEVTQTPSHQVTQMGQEVILRCVPISNHLYFYWYRQILGQKVEFLVSFYNNEISEKSEIFDDQFSVERPDGSNFTLKIRSTKLEDSAMYFCAKTGGDETQYFGPGTRLLVL.

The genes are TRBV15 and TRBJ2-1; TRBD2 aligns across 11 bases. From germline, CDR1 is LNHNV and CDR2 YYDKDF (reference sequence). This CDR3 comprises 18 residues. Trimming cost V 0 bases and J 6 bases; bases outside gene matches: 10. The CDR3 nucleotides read TGTGCCACCAGCAGAGAGTGGGGAGGGACTAGCGGCCTCAATGAGCAGTTCTTC. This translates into CATSREWGGTSGLNEQFF.